This T cell receptor (beta chain) is drawn from a study of shared clonotypes between healthy human individuals. Overall study: CD4 naive and memory got three plates each, CD8 naive two, CD8 memory one.

The test was conducted at deep level. Each subset's genomic DNA was shared equally among a number of immunoSEQ plates. An approximately 200 ng quantity of DNA, 25,000 to 30,000 T cell genomes, went into the sorted-subset replicate PCRs. Measured with immunoSEQ multiplex PCR; TCRdb has only the in-frame clones, and not every one. The data contain millions of clones, 85% to 95% of them singletons. This CDR3 comprises 16 residues. Germline V gene lookup returns CDR1 SGDLS and CDR2 YYNGEE. V lost 0 bases, J lost 3 bases, and 13 bases lay in between. This receptor was identified in a man between 18 and 35 years old in good health. This rearrangement joins TRBV9 to TRBJ2-1; a possible D gene is TRBD2 (6 bases). Sequencing used naive CD4+ T cells sorted from blood. The subset here: CD45RA+ positively selected. The CDR3 sequence: CASSVAPRGLYNEQFF. The CDR3 nucleotides read TGTGCCAGCAGCGTAGCACCCCGGGGACTCTACAATGAGCAGTTCTTC.